Detailed here is one T cell receptor (beta chain). This specimen belongs to a study of blood T cell repertoires in COVID-19. Turning to the study itself: Acute-phase and convalescent COVID-19 samples originated in the United States, Italy and Spain. From T cells, B-cell-depleted T cells, or PBMCs came the material, which was cDNA or gDNA.

How the authors handled the data: By means of reference gene primer amplification, nucleated cell counts were estimated. Method: immunoSEQ multiplex PCR; TCRdb's copy keeps in-frame clones and lacks some. Clone size and V and J calls were adopted from that table, with D and trimming inferred from the DNA. Among 75,000 to 90,000 clones listed, approximately 82% were seen once. The TCR comes from a human donor in a cohort sampled during active COVID-19. Sequenced sample: peripheral blood.

The CDR3 coding sequence is TGTGCCAGCAGGGCCGGACAGCAAGAGACCCAGTACTTC. This translates into CASRAGQQETQYF. The chain links TRBV5-8 to TRBJ2-5; D might be TRBD1 (6 bases). Germline V gene data show CDR1 as SGHTS and CDR2 as YDEGEE. This CDR3 comprises 13 residues. The V end was cut by 5 bases, the J end by 2 bases, with 10 bases between.